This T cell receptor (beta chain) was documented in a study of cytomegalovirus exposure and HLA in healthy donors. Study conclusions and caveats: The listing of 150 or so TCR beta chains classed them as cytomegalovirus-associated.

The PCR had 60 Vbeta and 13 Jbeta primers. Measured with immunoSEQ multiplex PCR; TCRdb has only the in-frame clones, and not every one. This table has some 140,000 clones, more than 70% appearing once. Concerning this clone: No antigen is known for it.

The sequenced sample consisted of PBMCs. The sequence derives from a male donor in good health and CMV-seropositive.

The DNA of the CDR3 is TGTGCCGCGGGCGGAACTAATGAAAAACTGTTTTTT. It translates to CAAGGTNEKLFF. This sequence joins TRBV30 and TRBJ1-4; the D is unclear. Germline loops: CDR1 GTSNPN, CDR2 SVGIG (reference sequence). Trimming left V 8 bases short and J 1 base short, with 8 bases between. CDR3 length equals 12 residues.